Listed below are T cell receptor beta chains from one sample, sequenced in a study of shared clonotypes between healthy human individuals. Generated by immunoSEQ multiplex PCR, the TCRdb table keeps only in-frame clones and is missing some. The sample holds a few million clones, roughly 92% seen once. The sample was naive CD4+ T cells sorted from blood. The origin of the receptors is a man between 18 and 29 years old in good health. The CDR3 runs from the conserved cysteine through the conserved F or W. D genes are given only for firm matches. Size is omitted from some rows. Given values are once, few, many or a class for expanded clones.

j_gene: TRBJ2-7; d_gene: -; v_gene: TRBV29-1; abundance: once; CDR3nt: TGCAGCGCCGCTCTCTCCTACGAGCAGTACTTC; CDR3aa: CSAALSYEQYF
j_gene: TRBJ2-2; d_gene: -; v_gene: TRBV6-1; abundance: -; CDR3nt: TGTGCCAGCAGAGTTACAGGGACCGGGGAGCTGTTTTTT; CDR3aa: CASRVTGTGELFF
j_gene: TRBJ1-4; d_gene: -; v_gene: TRBV6-1; abundance: -; CDR3nt: TGTGCCAGCAGCTGGGGGACGGAGGGGGAAAAACTGTTTTTT; CDR3aa: CASSWGTEGEKLFF
j_gene: TRBJ1-1; d_gene: -; v_gene: TRBV19; abundance: -; CDR3nt: TGTGCCAGTAGTATGCCCCCGGGGAACACTGAAGCTTTCTTT; CDR3aa: CASSMPPGNTEAFF
j_gene: TRBJ2-3; d_gene: -; v_gene: TRBV19; abundance: -; CDR3nt: TGTGCCAGTAGCAATGCGGTACCGTACGACACAGATACGCAGTATTTT; CDR3aa: CASSNAVPYDTDTQYF
j_gene: TRBJ1-5; d_gene: -; v_gene: TRBV30; abundance: -; CDR3nt: TGTGCCTGGAGTGTGGCGGGGGATGGGCAGCCCCAGCATTTT; CDR3aa: CAWSVAGDGQPQHF
j_gene: TRBJ2-5; d_gene: -; v_gene: TRBV18; abundance: -; CDR3nt: TGTGCCAGCTCACCATTCGACCAGCCTCCTCAAGAGACCCAGTACTTC; CDR3aa: CASSPFDQPPQETQYF
j_gene: TRBJ2-3; d_gene: TRBD2; v_gene: TRBV10-1; abundance: -; CDR3nt: TGCGCCAGCAGCGGTATAGCGGGGGGGCAGAAAGATACGCAGTATTTT; CDR3aa: CASSGIAGGQKDTQYF
j_gene: TRBJ2-3; d_gene: -; v_gene: TRBV7-2; abundance: -; CDR3nt: TGTGCCAGCAGCTCACGGGCTCCTACAGATACGCAGTATTTT; CDR3aa: CASSSRAPTDTQYF
j_gene: TRBJ2-2; d_gene: TRBD1; v_gene: TRBV5-6; abundance: once; CDR3nt: TGTGCCAGCAGCCTGACAGGGGGCGCGCCCGGGGAGCTGTTTTTT; CDR3aa: CASSLTGGAPGELFF
j_gene: TRBJ2-2; d_gene: -; v_gene: TRBV30; abundance: -; CDR3nt: TGTGCCTGGACTCTACTGGGTGCCGGGGAGCTGTTTTTT; CDR3aa: CAWTLLGAGELFF
j_gene: TRBJ2-7; d_gene: TRBD1; v_gene: TRBV10-3; abundance: -; CDR3nt: TGTGCCATCAGTAGACAGGGCGCCCTTAAAGAGCAGTACTTC; CDR3aa: CAISRQGALKEQYF
j_gene: TRBJ2-2; d_gene: -; v_gene: TRBV4-1; abundance: once; CDR3nt: TGCGCCAGCAGCCCCCTGGGTGTCCCGAACACCGGGGAGCTGTTTTTT; CDR3aa: CASSPLGVPNTGELFF
j_gene: TRBJ2-7; d_gene: TRBD2; v_gene: TRBV5-4; abundance: -; CDR3nt: TGTGCCAGCAGCTCTAGCGGGAGCTCCTACGAGCAGTACTTC; CDR3aa: CASSSSGSSYEQYF
j_gene: TRBJ2-7; d_gene: -; v_gene: TRBV10-3; abundance: -; CDR3nt: TGTGCCATCAGTGAACTCTACGAGCAGTACTTC; CDR3aa: CAISELYEQYF
j_gene: TRBJ1-1; d_gene: TRBD1; v_gene: TRBV5-1; abundance: -; CDR3nt: TGCGCCAGCAGACCAGGACAGGGCCCTGAAGCTTTCTTT; CDR3aa: CASRPGQGPEAFF
j_gene: TRBJ2-7; d_gene: TRBD1; v_gene: TRBV7-9; abundance: -; CDR3nt: TGTGCCAGCAGCCAGCGGACAGGCAGTCCCTACGAGCAGTACTTC; CDR3aa: CASSQRTGSPYEQYF
j_gene: TRBJ1-3; d_gene: TRBD1; v_gene: TRBV6-1; abundance: -; CDR3nt: TGTGCCAGCAGTCAACCGGGACAGGGACACACCATATATTTT; CDR3aa: CASSQPGQGHTIYF
j_gene: TRBJ2-6; d_gene: -; v_gene: TRBV30; abundance: -; CDR3nt: TGTGCCTGGAGAGCGGAGTTATCTGGGGCCAACGTCCTGACTTTC; CDR3aa: CAWRAELSGANVLTF
j_gene: TRBJ2-5; d_gene: -; v_gene: TRBV6-6; abundance: -; CDR3nt: TGTGCCAGCAGTTACAGGGTTTGGGAGACCCAGTACTTC; CDR3aa: CASSYRVWETQYF
j_gene: TRBJ2-4; d_gene: -; v_gene: TRBV7-2; abundance: -; CDR3nt: TGTGCCAGCAGCCTTTTGACAATCTCAAGCAAAAACATTCAGTACTTC; CDR3aa: CASSLLTISSKNIQYF
j_gene: TRBJ2-7; d_gene: -; v_gene: TRBV6-5; abundance: -; CDR3nt: TGTGCCAGCAGTTACGGACAGCAGTACGAGCAGTACTTC; CDR3aa: CASSYGQQYEQYF
j_gene: TRBJ1-4; d_gene: -; v_gene: TRBV7-9; abundance: -; CDR3nt: TGTGCCAGCAGCTTAGGAGTAGGGCGAGAAGAAAAACTGTTTTTT; CDR3aa: CASSLGVGREEKLFF
j_gene: TRBJ1-6; d_gene: TRBD1; v_gene: TRBV2; abundance: -; CDR3nt: TGTGCCAGCACCGTGGGGACAGAGAATTCACCCCTCCACTTT; CDR3aa: CASTVGTENSPLHF